This T cell receptor beta chain derives from a study of shared clonotypes between healthy human individuals. In germline, CDR1 is SEHNR, CDR2 FQNEAQ (reference sequence). The CDR3 is 13 residues long. V trimming: 4 bases; J trimming: 5 bases; junction bases outside the gene matches: 2. Only in-frame clones appear in the TCRdb table, and some are missing; sequencing was by immunoSEQ multiplex PCR. The table records roughly 760,000 clones, around two thirds of them present only once. The source is a woman aged 25 to 45 in good health. The chain couples TRBV7-9 to TRBJ2-1; 7 bases are a match to TRBD2. The sequenced sample was memory CD4+ T cells sorted from blood. The sample's subset: CD45RA-negative fraction. CDR3: CASSSGRNNEQFF. The CDR3 DNA reads as TGTGCCAGCAGCTCCGGGAGGAACAATGAGCAGTTCTTC.